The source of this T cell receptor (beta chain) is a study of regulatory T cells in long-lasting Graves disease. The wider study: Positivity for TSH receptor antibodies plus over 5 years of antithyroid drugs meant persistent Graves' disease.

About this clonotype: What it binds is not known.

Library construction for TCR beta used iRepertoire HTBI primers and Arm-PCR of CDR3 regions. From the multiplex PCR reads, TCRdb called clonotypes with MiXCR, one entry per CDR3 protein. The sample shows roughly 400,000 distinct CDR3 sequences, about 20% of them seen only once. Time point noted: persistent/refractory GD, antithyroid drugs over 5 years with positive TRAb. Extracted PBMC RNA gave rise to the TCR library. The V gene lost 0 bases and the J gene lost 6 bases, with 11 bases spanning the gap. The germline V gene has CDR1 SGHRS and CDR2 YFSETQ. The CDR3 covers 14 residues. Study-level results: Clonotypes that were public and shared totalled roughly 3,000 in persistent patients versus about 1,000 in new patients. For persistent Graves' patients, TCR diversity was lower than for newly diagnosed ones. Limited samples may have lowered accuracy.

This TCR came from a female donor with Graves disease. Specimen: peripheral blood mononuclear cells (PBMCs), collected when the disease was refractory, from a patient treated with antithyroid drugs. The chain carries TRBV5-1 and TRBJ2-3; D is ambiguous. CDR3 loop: CASSLGHRVDTQYF. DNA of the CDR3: TGCGCCAGCAGCTTGGGCCACCGTGTCGATACGCAGTATTTT.